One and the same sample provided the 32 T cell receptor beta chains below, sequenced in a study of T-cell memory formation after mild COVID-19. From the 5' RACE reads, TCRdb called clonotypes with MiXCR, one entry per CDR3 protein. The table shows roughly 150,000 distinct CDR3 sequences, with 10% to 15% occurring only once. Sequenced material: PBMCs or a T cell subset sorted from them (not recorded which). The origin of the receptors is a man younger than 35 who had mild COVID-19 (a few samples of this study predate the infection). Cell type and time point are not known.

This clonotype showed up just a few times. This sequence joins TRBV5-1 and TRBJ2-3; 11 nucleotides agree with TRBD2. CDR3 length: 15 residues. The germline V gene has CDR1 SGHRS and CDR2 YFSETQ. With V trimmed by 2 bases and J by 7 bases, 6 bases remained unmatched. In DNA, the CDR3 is TGCGCCAGCAGCTTCGGGACTAGCGGTTTGAATACGCAGTATTTT. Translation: CASSFGTSGLNTQYF.

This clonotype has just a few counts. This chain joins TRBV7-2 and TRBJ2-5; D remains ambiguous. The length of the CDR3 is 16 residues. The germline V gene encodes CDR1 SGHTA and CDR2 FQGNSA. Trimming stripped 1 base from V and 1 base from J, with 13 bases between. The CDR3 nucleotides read TGTGCCAGCAGCTTAGTTAGCACCCAATCCCAAGAGACCCAGTACTTC. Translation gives CASSLVSTQSQETQYF.

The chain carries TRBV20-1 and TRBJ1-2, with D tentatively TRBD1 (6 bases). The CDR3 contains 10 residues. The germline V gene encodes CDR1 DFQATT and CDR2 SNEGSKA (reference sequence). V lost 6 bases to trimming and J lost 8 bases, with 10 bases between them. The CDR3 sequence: CSAGGAGYTF. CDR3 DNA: TGCAGTGCGGGGGGGGCCGGCTACACCTTC.

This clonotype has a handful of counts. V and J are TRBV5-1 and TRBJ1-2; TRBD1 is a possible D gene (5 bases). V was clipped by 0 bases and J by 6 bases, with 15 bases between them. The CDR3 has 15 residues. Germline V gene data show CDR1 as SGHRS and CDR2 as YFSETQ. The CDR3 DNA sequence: TGCGCCAGCAGCTTGGCCGCGGGGCGCGTTAATGGCTACACCTTC. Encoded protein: CASSLAAGRVNGYTF.

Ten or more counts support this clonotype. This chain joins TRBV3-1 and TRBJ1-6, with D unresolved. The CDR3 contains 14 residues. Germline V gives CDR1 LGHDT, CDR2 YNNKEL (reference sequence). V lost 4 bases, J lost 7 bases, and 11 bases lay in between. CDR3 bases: TGTGCCAGCAGCCCGAACCCGGGCAATTCACCCCTCCACTTT. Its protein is CASSPNPGNSPLHF.

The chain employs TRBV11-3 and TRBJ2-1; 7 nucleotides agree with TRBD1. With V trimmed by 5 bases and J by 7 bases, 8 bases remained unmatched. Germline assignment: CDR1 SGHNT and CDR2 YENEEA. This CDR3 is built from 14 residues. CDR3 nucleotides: TGTGCCAGCAGCAGGGGGCGATGGGGTAATGAGCAGTTCTTC. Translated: CASSRGRWGNEQFF.

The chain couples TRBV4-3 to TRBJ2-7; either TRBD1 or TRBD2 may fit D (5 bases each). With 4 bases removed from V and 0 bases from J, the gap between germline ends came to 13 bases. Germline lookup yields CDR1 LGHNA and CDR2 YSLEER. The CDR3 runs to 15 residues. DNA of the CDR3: TGCGCCAGCAGCCCACGGGACGGCAACTCCTACGAGCAGTACTTC. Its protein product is CASSPRDGNSYEQYF.

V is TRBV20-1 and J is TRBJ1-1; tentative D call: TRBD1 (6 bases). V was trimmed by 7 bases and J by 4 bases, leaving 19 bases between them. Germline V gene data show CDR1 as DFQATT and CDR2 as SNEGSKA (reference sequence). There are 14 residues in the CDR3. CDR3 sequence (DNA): TGCAGTGAATTGACAGGCCGGAGAAGCACTGAAGCTTTCTTT. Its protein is CSELTGRRSTEAFF.

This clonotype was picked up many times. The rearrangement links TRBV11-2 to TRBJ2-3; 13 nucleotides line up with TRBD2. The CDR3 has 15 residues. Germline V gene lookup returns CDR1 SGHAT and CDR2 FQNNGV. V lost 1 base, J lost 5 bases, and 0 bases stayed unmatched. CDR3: CASSLGTSGGDTQYF. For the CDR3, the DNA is TGTGCCAGCAGCTTAGGGACTAGCGGGGGAGATACGCAGTATTTT.

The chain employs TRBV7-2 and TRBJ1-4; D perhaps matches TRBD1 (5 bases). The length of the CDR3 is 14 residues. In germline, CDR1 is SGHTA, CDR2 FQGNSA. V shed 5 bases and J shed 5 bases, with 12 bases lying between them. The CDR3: CASSPEGLNEKLFF. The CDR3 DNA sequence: TGTGCCAGCAGCCCCGAGGGACTGAATGAAAAACTGTTTTTT.

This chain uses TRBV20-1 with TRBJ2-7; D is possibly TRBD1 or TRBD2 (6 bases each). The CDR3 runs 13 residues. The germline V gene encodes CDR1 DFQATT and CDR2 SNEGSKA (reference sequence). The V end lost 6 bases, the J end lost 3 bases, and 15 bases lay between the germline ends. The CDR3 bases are TGCAGTGCAGGGGACGGGGGCAGCTACGAGCAGTACGTC. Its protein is CSAGDGGSYEQYV.

CDR3 residues: CASSSLNADRRRNTEAFF. The CDR3 nucleotides read TGTGCCAGCAGTAGCCTAAACGCGGACAGACGTCGGAACACTGAAGCTTTCTTT. The V call is TRBV28, the J call TRBJ1-1; tentative D call: TRBD1 (6 bases). The CDR3 sequence is 18 residues long. V gave up 5 bases and J gave up 1 base, with 23 bases separating them. Germline CDR1 MDHEN, CDR2 SYDVKM.

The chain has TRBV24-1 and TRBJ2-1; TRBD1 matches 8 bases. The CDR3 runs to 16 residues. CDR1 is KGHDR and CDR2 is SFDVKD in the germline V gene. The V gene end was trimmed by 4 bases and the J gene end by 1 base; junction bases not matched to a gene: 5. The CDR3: CATSDRTGRSYNEQFF. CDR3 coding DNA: TGTGCCACCAGTGACCGGACAGGGAGATCCTACAATGAGCAGTTCTTC.

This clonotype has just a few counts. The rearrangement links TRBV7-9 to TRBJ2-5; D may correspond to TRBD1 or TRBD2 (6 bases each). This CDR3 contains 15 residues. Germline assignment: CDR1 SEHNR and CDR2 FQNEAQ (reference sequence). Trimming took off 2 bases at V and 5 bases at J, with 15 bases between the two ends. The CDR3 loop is CASSLRRGQSETQYF. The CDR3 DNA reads TGTGCCAGCAGCTTAAGGCGGGGACAATCGGAGACCCAGTACTTC.

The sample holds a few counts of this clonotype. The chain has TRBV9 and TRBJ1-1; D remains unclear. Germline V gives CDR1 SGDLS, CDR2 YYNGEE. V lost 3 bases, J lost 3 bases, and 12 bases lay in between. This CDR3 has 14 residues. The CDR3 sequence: CASSGGTRDTEAFF. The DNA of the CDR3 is TGTGCCAGCAGCGGGGGAACTAGGGACACTGAAGCTTTCTTT. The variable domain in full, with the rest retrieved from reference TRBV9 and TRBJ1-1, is DSGVTQTPKHLITATGQRVTLRCSPRSGDLSVYWYQQSLDQGLQFLIQYYNGEERAKGNILERFSAQQFPDLHSELNLSSLELGDSALYFCASSGGTRDTEAFFGQGTRLTVV.

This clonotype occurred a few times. Here the CDR3 reads CASSPPEDKEKLFF. The CDR3 nucleotides read TGTGCCAGCTCACCGCCGGAGGACAAGGAAAAACTGTTTTTT. The chain joins TRBV18 to TRBJ1-4; weak D call: TRBD1 (5 bases). V gave up 3 bases and J gave up 8 bases, with 13 bases separating them. This CDR3 spans 14 amino acids. Germline CDR1 is KGHSH and CDR2 is LQKENI.

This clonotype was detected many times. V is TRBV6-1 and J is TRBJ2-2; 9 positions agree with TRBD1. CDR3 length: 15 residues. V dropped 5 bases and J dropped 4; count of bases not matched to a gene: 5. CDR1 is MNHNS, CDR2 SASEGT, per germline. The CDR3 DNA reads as TGTGCCAGCAGTACCGGGACAGGGTTCACCGGGGAGCTGTTTTTT. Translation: CASSTGTGFTGELFF.

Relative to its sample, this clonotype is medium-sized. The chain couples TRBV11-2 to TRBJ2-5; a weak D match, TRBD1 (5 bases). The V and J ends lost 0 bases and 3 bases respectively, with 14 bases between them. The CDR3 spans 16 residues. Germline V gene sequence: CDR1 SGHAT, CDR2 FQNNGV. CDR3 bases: TGTGCCAGCAGCTTAGATAATAGGGCCAGGGAAGAGACCCAGTACTTC. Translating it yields CASSLDNRAREETQYF. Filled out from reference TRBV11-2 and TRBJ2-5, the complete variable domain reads EAGVAQSPRYKIIEKRQSVAFWCNPISGHATLYWYQQILGQGPKLLIQFQNNGVVDDSQLPKDRFSAERLKGVDSTLKIQPAKLEDSAVYLCASSLDNRAREETQYFGPGTRLLVL.

Written as DNA, the CDR3 is TGTGCCAGCAGTCTAGCGGGGGTCCGTGAAGAGACCCAGTACTTC. This encodes CASSLAGVREETQYF. The chain employs TRBV7-3 and TRBJ2-5, with TRBD2 matching over 10 bases. V gave up 6 bases and J gave up 3 bases; unmatched junction bases: 7. Looked up from germline, CDR1 is SGHTA and CDR2 is FQGTGA. The CDR3 runs 15 residues.

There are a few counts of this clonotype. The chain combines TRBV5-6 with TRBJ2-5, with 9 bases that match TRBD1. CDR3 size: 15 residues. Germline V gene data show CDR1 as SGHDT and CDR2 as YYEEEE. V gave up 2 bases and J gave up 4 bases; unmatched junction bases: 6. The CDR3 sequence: CASSLVGQGSETQYF. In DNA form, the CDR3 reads TGTGCCAGCAGCTTAGTGGGACAGGGATCAGAGACCCAGTACTTC.

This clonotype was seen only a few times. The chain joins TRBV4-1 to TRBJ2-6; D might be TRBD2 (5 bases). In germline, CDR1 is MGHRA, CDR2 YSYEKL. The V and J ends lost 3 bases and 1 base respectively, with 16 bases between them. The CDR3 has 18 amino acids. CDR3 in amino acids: CASSQPGKGKSGANVLTF. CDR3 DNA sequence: TGCGCCAGCAGCCAGCCGGGGAAAGGGAAATCTGGGGCCAACGTCCTGACTTTC.

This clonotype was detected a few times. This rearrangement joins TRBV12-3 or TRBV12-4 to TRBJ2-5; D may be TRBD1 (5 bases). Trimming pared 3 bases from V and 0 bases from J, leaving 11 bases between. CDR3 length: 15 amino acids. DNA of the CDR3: TGTGCCAGCAGTTTTCTGCAGGGCCACCAAGAGACCCAGTACTTC. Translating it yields CASSFLQGHQETQYF.

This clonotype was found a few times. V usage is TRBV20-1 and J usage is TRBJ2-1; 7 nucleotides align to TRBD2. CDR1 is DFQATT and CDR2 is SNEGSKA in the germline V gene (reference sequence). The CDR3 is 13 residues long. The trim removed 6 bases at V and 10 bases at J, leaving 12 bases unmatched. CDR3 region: CSARDHGLGEQFF. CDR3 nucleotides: TGCAGTGCCAGGGATCACGGACTAGGGGAGCAGTTCTTC.

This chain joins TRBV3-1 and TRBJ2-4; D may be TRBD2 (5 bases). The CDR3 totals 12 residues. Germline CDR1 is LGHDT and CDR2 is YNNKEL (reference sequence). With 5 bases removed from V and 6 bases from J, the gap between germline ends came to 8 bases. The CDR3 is CASSWTGNIQYF. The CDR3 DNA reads TGTGCCAGCAGCTGGACTGGAAACATTCAGTACTTC.

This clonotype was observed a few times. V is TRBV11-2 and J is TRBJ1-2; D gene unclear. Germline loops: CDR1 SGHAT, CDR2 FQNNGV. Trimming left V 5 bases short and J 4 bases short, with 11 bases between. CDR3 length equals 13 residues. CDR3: CASSRGRSYGYTF. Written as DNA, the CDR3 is TGTGCCAGCAGCCGAGGACGGTCCTATGGCTACACCTTC.

This CDR3 is CASSFGQGNIQYF. DNA for the CDR3: TGTGCCAGCAGTTTCGGACAGGGAAACATTCAGTACTTC. The chain employs TRBV12-3 or TRBV12-4 and TRBJ2-4; TRBD1 aligns across 8 bases. With 3 bases clipped from V and 6 bases from J, the junction kept 1 base outside the gene matches. The CDR3 extends over 13 amino acids.

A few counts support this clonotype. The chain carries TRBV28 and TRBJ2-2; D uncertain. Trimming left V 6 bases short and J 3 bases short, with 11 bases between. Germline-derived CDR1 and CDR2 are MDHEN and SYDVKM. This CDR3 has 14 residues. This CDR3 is CASSYSGYTGELFF. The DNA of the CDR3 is TGTGCCAGCAGCTACTCCGGGTACACCGGGGAGCTGTTTTTT.

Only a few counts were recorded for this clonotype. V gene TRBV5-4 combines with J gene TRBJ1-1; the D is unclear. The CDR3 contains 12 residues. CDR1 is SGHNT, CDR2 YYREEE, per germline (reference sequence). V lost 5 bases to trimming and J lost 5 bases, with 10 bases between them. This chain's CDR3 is CASRGMRTEAFF. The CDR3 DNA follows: TGTGCCAGCAGGGGCATGAGGACTGAAGCTTTCTTT.

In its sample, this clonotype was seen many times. CDR3: CASSLVDSPLHF. CDR3 sequence (DNA): TGTGCCAGCAGCTTAGTCGATTCACCCCTCCACTTT. The chain has TRBV7-8 and TRBJ1-6; no definite D call. V lost 1 base, J lost 8 bases, and 3 bases lay in between. In germline, CDR1 is SGHVS, CDR2 FQNEAQ. The CDR3 sequence is 12 residues long.

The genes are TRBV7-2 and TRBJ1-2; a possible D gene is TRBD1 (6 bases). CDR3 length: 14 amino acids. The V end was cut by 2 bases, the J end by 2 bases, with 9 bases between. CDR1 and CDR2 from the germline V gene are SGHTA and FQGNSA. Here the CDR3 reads CASSLRDKNYGYTF. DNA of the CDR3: TGTGCCAGCAGCTTAAGGGACAAAAACTATGGCTACACCTTC.

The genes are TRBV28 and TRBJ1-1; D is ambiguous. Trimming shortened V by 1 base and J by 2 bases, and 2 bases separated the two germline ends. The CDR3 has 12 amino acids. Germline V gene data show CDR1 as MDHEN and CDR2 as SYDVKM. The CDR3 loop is CASSLYNTEAFF. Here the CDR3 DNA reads TGTGCCAGCAGTTTATACAACACTGAAGCTTTCTTT.

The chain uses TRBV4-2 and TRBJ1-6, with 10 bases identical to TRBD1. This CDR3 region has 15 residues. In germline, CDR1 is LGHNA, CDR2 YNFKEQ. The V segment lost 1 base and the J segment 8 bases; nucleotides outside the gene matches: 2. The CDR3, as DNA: TGTGCCAGCAGCCAAGGAGGACAGGGGGATTCACCCCTCCACTTT. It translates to CASSQGGQGDSPLHF.